This T cell receptor (beta chain) is drawn from a study of blood T cell repertoires in COVID-19. Study details: Acute-phase and convalescent COVID-19 samples originated in the United States, Italy and Spain.

Here immunoSEQ multiplex PCR was the method, and the copy in TCRdb shows in-frame clones only, minus some. This sample carries 90,000 or so clones, 70% to 85% of them seen once, and the ten largest clones take 20% to 25%. The ends were cut back, 3 bases at V and 2 bases at J, with 8 bases in the middle. Per germline, CDR1 MNHGY and CDR2 SVAAGI. CDR3 length: 15 amino acids. The clonotype was recovered from a woman between 55 and 75 years old in a cohort sampled during active or convalescent COVID-19. This rearrangement joins TRBV6-9 to TRBJ2-6, with a weak D call TRBD2 (6 bases). The sample consisted of peripheral blood. CDR3 bases: TGTGCCAGCAGTTACCCGGGGGCTGGGGCCAACGTCCTGACTTTC. Protein product: CASSYPGAGANVLTF.